These T cell receptor beta chains were read from a single sample in a study of blood T cell repertoires in COVID-19. The data were produced by immunoSEQ multiplex PCR, yet TCRdb's version contains in-frame clones alone and is incomplete. This table has 190,000 or so clones, around 94% appearing once. Sequences were obtained from peripheral blood. The receptor set was obtained from a man aged 25-45 years with COVID-19, enrolled during active disease. Each CDR3 is given with its conserved first and last residue. The D gene is left open where the match is weak. Where a row states a size, it is once, few, many or the class of an expanded clone; other rows omit it.

clone_size,v_call,d_call,j_call,cdr3_aa,cdr3_nt
.,TRBV19,.,TRBJ1-5,CASSTRPGAQGQPQHF,TGTGCCAGTAGTACCCGCCCGGGTGCGCAGGGTCAGCCCCAGCATTTT
.,TRBV2,.,TRBJ1-1,CASSVGTPLEAFF,TGTGCCAGCAGTGTGGGGACTCCACTAGAAGCTTTCTTT
.,TRBV19,TRBD1,TRBJ1-1,CASSWGQRNTEAFF,TGTGCCAGTAGTTGGGGACAGAGGAACACTGAAGCTTTCTTT
.,TRBV19,TRBD2,TRBJ2-5,CASSTKRLAGGPETQYF,TGTGCCAGTAGTACGAAACGACTAGCGGGGGGGCCAGAGACCCAGTACTTC
.,TRBV27,.,TRBJ1-2,CASSTQGSRYGYTF,TGTGCCAGCAGTACCCAGGGTTCTCGCTATGGCTACACCTTC
.,TRBV28,TRBD1,TRBJ1-5,CASSGNRGRNQPQHF,TGTGCCAGCAGCGGAAACAGGGGGCGAAATCAGCCCCAGCATTTT
.,TRBV29-1,.,TRBJ1-5,CSVVEATGQPQHF,TGCAGCGTTGTGGAAGCAACGGGGCAGCCCCAGCATTTT
.,TRBV11-2,TRBD1,TRBJ1-2,CASSAGTGGYGYTF,TGTGCCAGCAGCGCCGGGACAGGGGGATATGGCTACACCTTC
.,TRBV5-6,.,TRBJ2-4,CASSLQGEQNIQYF,TGTGCCAGCAGCTTACAGGGAGAACAAAACATTCAGTACTTC
.,TRBV19,TRBD2,TRBJ2-1,CASNQRGSNNEQFF,TGTGCCAGTAATCAGCGGGGTTCGAACAATGAGCAGTTCTTC
once,TRBV27,.,TRBJ1-2,CASSSAETNYGYTF,TGTGCCAGCAGTTCTGCGGAAACTAACTATGGCTACACCTTC
.,TRBV15,TRBD2,TRBJ2-6,CATSSKLAGAGANVLTF,TGTGCCACCAGCAGTAAATTAGCGGGGGCAGGGGCCAACGTCCTGACTTTC
.,TRBV6-5,.,TRBJ1-3,CASSSDGGNTIYF,TGTGCCAGCAGTAGCGACGGTGGAAACACCATATATTTT
.,TRBV29-1,TRBD2,TRBJ2-7,CSVGGGTSGAYEQYF,TGCAGCGTGGGGGGAGGGACTAGCGGAGCCTACGAGCAGTACTTC
.,TRBV11-2,.,TRBJ1-4,CASSLGWNEKLFF,TGTGCCAGCAGCTTGGGCTGGAATGAAAAACTGTTTTTT
.,TRBV3-1/TRBV3-2,TRBD1,TRBJ2-3,CASSLGGASTDTQYF,TGTGCCAGCAGCCTAGGGGGCGCTAGCACAGATACGCAGTATTTT
.,TRBV7-3,.,TRBJ2-2,CASSLKGRGDTGELFF,TGTGCCAGCAGCTTAAAGGGCAGGGGGGACACCGGGGAGCTGTTTTTT
.,TRBV28,TRBD1,TRBJ2-1,CASKTGVGNEQFF,TGTGCCAGCAAGACAGGGGTGGGCAATGAGCAGTTCTTC
.,TRBV11-2,.,TRBJ2-2,CASSLGGGPTGELFF,TGTGCCAGCAGCCTTGGGGGGGGGCCCACCGGGGAGCTGTTTTTT
.,TRBV4-1,TRBD1,TRBJ2-7,CASSRPGTGGKDYEQYF,TGCGCCAGCAGCAGGCCCGGGACAGGGGGCAAAGACTACGAGCAGTACTTC
.,TRBV2,TRBD1,TRBJ1-2,CASRGQGADGYTF,TGTGCCAGCCGCGGACAGGGGGCTGATGGCTACACCTTC
.,TRBV2,.,TRBJ1-2,CASRFLASYGYTF,TGTGCCAGCCGTTTCTTAGCATCCTATGGCTACACCTTC
.,TRBV6-5,.,TRBJ1-1,CASSYPTIQGNTEAFF,TGTGCCAGCAGTTACCCCACCATTCAGGGGAATACTGAAGCTTTCTTT
.,TRBV19,.,TRBJ2-1,CASTDLTYNEQFF,TGTGCCAGTACCGACTTGACCTACAATGAGCAGTTCTTC
.,TRBV11-2,TRBD1,TRBJ1-1,CASSRGQGDTEAFF,TGTGCCAGCAGCCGGGGACAGGGAGACACTGAAGCTTTCTTT
.,TRBV9,TRBD1,TRBJ2-3,CASSMRDRESTDTQYF,TGTGCCAGCAGCATGAGGGACAGGGAGAGCACAGATACGCAGTATTTT
.,TRBV18,.,TRBJ2-5,CASSPEATQYF,TGTGCCAGCTCACCAGAGGCGACCCAGTACTTC
.,TRBV5-4,.,TRBJ1-1,CASSREGGAGFGAFF,TGTGCCAGCAGCCGGGAGGGCGGGGCCGGATTTGGAGCTTTCTTT
.,TRBV6-5,TRBD1,TRBJ1-2,CASRDRVGGYTF,TGTGCCAGCAGGGACAGGGTAGGAGGCTACACCTTC
once,TRBV12-3/TRBV12-4,.,TRBJ2-5,CASSAPGGAQYF,TGTGCCAGCAGTGCTCCCGGAGGGGCCCAGTACTTC
once,TRBV2,.,TRBJ2-5,CASSGYSWAQYF,TGTGCCAGCAGTGGATACAGTTGGGCCCAGTACTTC
.,TRBV18,.,TRBJ1-3,CASSPDRSGNTIYF,TGTGCCAGCTCACCCGACAGAAGTGGAAACACCATATATTTT
.,TRBV14,TRBD1,TRBJ2-3,CASKTGVSTDTQYF,TGTGCCAGCAAGACAGGGGTCAGCACAGATACGCAGTATTTT
.,TRBV5-6,.,TRBJ2-7,CASSLEDSPYEQYF,TGTGCCAGCAGCTTGGAGGACTCTCCCTACGAGCAGTACTTC
.,TRBV9,.,TRBJ2-5,CASSVGAPASGETQYF,TGTGCCAGCAGCGTAGGTGCCCCGGCCTCGGGAGAGACCCAGTACTTC
.,TRBV6-5,.,TRBJ1-4,CASSRTGDREKLFF,TGTGCCAGCAGTCGGACGGGAGATAGGGAAAAACTGTTTTTT
.,TRBV27,.,TRBJ1-2,CASSLSSGSYGYTF,TGTGCCAGCAGTTTGAGTTCGGGGTCCTATGGCTACACCTTC
.,TRBV4-2,TRBD1,TRBJ1-1,CASSQVLDRGTEAFF,TGTGCCAGCAGCCAAGTTCTGGACAGGGGGACTGAAGCTTTCTTT
.,TRBV7-2,TRBD2,TRBJ2-5,CASSEGRGDETQYF,TGTGCCAGCAGCGAGGGGCGGGGGGACGAGACCCAGTACTTC
.,TRBV6-5,TRBD1,TRBJ2-2,CASRSPGGRGELFF,TGTGCCAGCAGATCTCCAGGGGGTCGCGGGGAGCTGTTTTTT
.,TRBV10-1,.,TRBJ2-5,CASSKYRDTRQETQYF,TGCGCCAGCAGTAAATACCGGGACACGAGACAAGAGACCCAGTACTTC
.,TRBV5-1,TRBD2,TRBJ2-1,CASSLDLAGGGEQFF,TGCGCCAGCAGCTTGGACCTAGCGGGGGGCGGTGAGCAGTTCTTC
.,TRBV5-1,TRBD1,TRBJ2-3,CASSFPQGATDTQYF,TGCGCCAGCAGCTTTCCCCAGGGGGCCACAGATACGCAGTATTTT
.,TRBV14,.,TRBJ2-7,CASSQDLSYEQYF,TGTGCCAGCAGCCAAGATCTGTCCTACGAGCAGTACTTC
.,TRBV11-2,TRBD1,TRBJ1-4,CASSTYPRGRQGEGKLFF,TGTGCCAGCAGCACCTACCCCCGGGGCCGACAGGGCGAGGGAAAACTGTTTTTT
.,TRBV5-4,TRBD1,TRBJ2-2,CASSRGNRGPDTGELFF,TGTGCCAGCAGCAGGGGGAACAGGGGGCCCGACACCGGGGAGCTGTTTTTT
once,TRBV6-5,.,TRBJ1-5,CASSYREDQPQHF,TGTGCCAGCAGCTACAGAGAGGATCAGCCCCAGCATTTT
.,TRBV3-1/TRBV3-2,.,TRBJ1-5,CASSHRGSQPQHF,TGTGCCAGCAGCCACAGGGGTAGTCAGCCCCAGCATTTT
.,TRBV7-7,TRBD2,TRBJ2-1,CASSLGRGGPNEQFF,TGTGCCAGCAGCTTAGGCCGGGGGGGGCCTAATGAGCAGTTCTTC
.,TRBV3-1/TRBV3-2,TRBD1,TRBJ1-1,CASSQHSTGYGEAFF,TGTGCCAGCAGCCAACATTCGACAGGGTACGGTGAAGCTTTCTTT
.,TRBV5-1,TRBD1,TRBJ1-4,CASSRPGQGNEKLFF,TGCGCCAGCAGTCGTCCGGGACAGGGGAATGAAAAACTGTTTTTT
.,TRBV30,TRBD1,TRBJ1-2,CAWSVTGQGLGYTF,TGTGCCTGGAGTGTAACCGGACAGGGTCTTGGCTACACCTTC
once,TRBV6-5,.,TRBJ1-2,CASSRSGRGHGYTF,TGTGCCAGCAGTCGCTCCGGGAGGGGACATGGCTACACCTTC
.,TRBV4-1,.,TRBJ2-2,CASSPPKRGGELFF,TGCGCCAGCAGCCCCCCAAAACGGGGCGGGGAGCTGTTTTTT
.,TRBV5-1,TRBD1,TRBJ1-2,CASSFPGQGSGYTF,TGCGCCAGCAGCTTCCCGGGACAGGGATCTGGCTACACCTTC
.,TRBV3-1/TRBV3-2,TRBD1,TRBJ1-6,CASSQDRGNSPLHF,TGTGCCAGCAGCCAGGACAGGGGAAATTCACCCCTCCACTTT
few,TRBV7-2,TRBD1,TRBJ1-6,CASSWDSSYNSPLHF,TGTGCCAGCAGCTGGGACAGCTCCTATAATTCACCCCTCCACTTT